The present entry profiles one T cell receptor beta chain with its context. This sample stems from a study of patients and donors after allogeneic stem cell transplantation. TCRdb re-called the RT-PCR reads through MiXCR, storing one row per CDR3 protein. This table has about 400,000 distinct CDR3 sequences, more than 15% appearing once. The origin of this receptor is a human donor who was either an allogeneic HSCT recipient or a stem cell or donor lymphocyte infusion donor (not recorded which). It is not recorded whose cells these are; they may come from a transplant donor. Material for sequencing was blood, either unsorted or a sorted T cell fraction (not recorded which).

The CDR3 DNA sequence: TGTGCCAGCAGTGAACAGGGGACCCAAGGAGGGACCCAGTACTTC. Its protein is CASSEQGTQGGTQYF. The chain is built from TRBV6-1 and TRBJ2-5; perhaps TRBD1 as D (6 bases). In germline, CDR1 is MNHNS, CDR2 SASEGT. The CDR3 consists of 15 residues. Trimming left V 2 bases short and J 7 bases short, with 17 bases between.